This TCR beta chain came from a study of response to subunit inactivated influenza vaccine. TCRdb reprocessed the RT-PCR reads via MiXCR and lists one record per CDR3 protein. The table includes a few hundred thousand distinct CDR3 sequences, about 11% detected once. Deletions cut 0 bases from V and 6 bases from J, with 12 bases between. Germline V CDR1 and CDR2: DFQATT, SNEGSKA (reference sequence). There are 13 residues in the CDR3. These data are also associated with another study on T cells expressing NK-cell markers. That work contributes: Libraries used 5'RACE template switching adding universal primer site and UMIs.

The sequence was collected from a man aged 45-65 years who received an inactivated influenza vaccine. The sample in question was PBMCs from blood, obtained on the day of vaccination. The J gene is TRBJ2-7, the V gene TRBV20-1; the D gene is possibly TRBD1 (6 bases). The CDR3 is CSARDRGMPEQYF. Written as DNA, the CDR3 is TGCAGTGCTAGAGACAGGGGTATGCCCGAGCAGTACTTC.